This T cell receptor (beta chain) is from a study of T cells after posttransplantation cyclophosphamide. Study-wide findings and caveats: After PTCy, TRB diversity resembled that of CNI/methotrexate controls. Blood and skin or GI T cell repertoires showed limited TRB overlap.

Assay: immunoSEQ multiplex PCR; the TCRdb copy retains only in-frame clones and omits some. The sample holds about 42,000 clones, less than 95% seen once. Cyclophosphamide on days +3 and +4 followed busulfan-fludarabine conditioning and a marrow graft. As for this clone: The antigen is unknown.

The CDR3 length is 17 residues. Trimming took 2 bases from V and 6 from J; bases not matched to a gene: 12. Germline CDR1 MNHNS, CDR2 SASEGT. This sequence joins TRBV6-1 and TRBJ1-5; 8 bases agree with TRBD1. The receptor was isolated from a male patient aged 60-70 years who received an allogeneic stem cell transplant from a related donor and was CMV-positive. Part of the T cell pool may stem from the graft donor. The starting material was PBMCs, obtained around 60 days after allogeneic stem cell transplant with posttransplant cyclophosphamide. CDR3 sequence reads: CASSESAGGAWGQPQHF. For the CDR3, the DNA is TGTGCCAGCAGTGAATCGGCAGGGGGCGCTTGGGGTCAGCCCCAGCATTTT.